This TCR beta chain was recovered during a study of Graves' ophthalmopathy and Graves' hyperthyroidism. Study-wide results and limits: Distinction of ophthalmopathy from stable hyperthyroidism by a 13-signature model reached roughly 88% sensitivity and 75% to 84% specificity. Thyroid clonotypes that were expanded above 0.001 frequency mostly also appeared in blood. The model's prediction of ophthalmopathy progression had roughly 68% sensitivity and around 78% specificity.

A diagnosis was made from clinical symptoms together with serum thyroxine, TRAb, thyroid ultrasound and orbital computed tomography. CDR1 and CDR2 from the germline V gene are SGHKS and YYEKEE (reference sequence). This CDR3 spans 15 amino acids. Concerning this clonotype: What it recognizes is unknown. This sequence may be a read error, since a much larger clone differs from it by one base.

Amplification targeted the TCR beta CDR3 regions, with RNA transcripts as the source material. RT-PCR with HTBI primers came first, then second-round multiplex PCR. TCRdb re-derived calls from the multiplex PCR reads in MiXCR, one entry per CDR3 protein. The sample contains 400,000 or so distinct CDR3 sequences, about 18% of which appear only once. The chain combines TRBV5-5 with TRBJ1-1; 8 bases align to TRBD1. What was sequenced was peripheral blood. The receptor comes from an adult woman with stable Graves' hyperthyroidism. The CDR3 here is CASSSYNRGYTEALF. The CDR3 nucleotides are TGTGCCAGCAGCTCATACAACAGGGGGTACACTGAAGCTCTCTTT.